One and the same sample provided the 5 T cell receptor beta chains below, sequenced in a study of T cell clones after liver transplantation. The table came from immunoSEQ multiplex PCR; TCRdb's copy has only in-frame clones and leaves some out. The table includes more than 95,000 clones, around 86% detected once. Specimen: CD4+ T cells from blood, collected before liver transplant. The receptors were sampled from a human donor who received a liver transplant.

The J gene is TRBJ1-1, the V gene TRBV2; D possibly corresponds to TRBD1 (5 bases). CDR3 length equals 13 residues. Trimming removed 10 bases from V and 1 base from J, with 13 bases in between. From germline, CDR1 is SNHLY and CDR2 FYNNEI. Here the CDR3 DNA reads TGTGCCACCCAGACAGCAAAGAACACTGAAGCTTTCTTT. The encoded protein is CATQTAKNTEAFF.

This clone was observed once. This chain joins TRBV29-1 and TRBJ1-5; 7 nucleotides align to TRBD1. The V segment lost 7 bases and the J segment 0 bases; nucleotides outside the gene matches: 6. Germline CDR1 reads SQVTM; CDR2 reads ANQGSEA. The CDR3 is made up of 14 amino acids. CDR3 loop: CSARTGYSNQPQHF. In DNA, the CDR3 is TGCAGCGCCCGGACAGGTTATAGCAATCAGCCCCAGCATTTT.

This clone was recorded only once. V gene TRBV5-4 combines with J gene TRBJ2-7, with TRBD1 matching over 8 bases. This CDR3 is 16 amino acids long. Germline loops: CDR1 SGHNT, CDR2 YYREEE (reference sequence). V was clipped by 3 bases and J by 3 bases; unmatched bases: 11. The CDR3 is CASSSPPGQENYEQYF. The CDR3 region has the DNA TGTGCCAGCAGCTCGCCCCCGGGACAGGAAAACTACGAGCAGTACTTC.

This chain links TRBV7-2 with TRBJ2-2; 13 bases fit TRBD2. Germline assignment: CDR1 SGHTA and CDR2 FQGNSA. The CDR3 is 16 residues long. V was clipped by 2 bases and J by 9 bases; unmatched bases: 6. The CDR3 DNA reads TGTGCCAGCAGCTTAACTAGCGGGGGGGCCGGTAGGGAGCTGTTTTTT. The encoded protein is CASSLTSGGAGRELFF.

The chain joins TRBV2 to TRBJ2-5; D is unresolved. V lost 4 bases and J 10 bases, leaving 7 bases between the germline ends. The CDR3 has 10 residues. Germline assignment: CDR1 SNHLY and CDR2 FYNNEI. The CDR3 sequence is CASSVQLQYF. The DNA for the CDR3 is TGTGCCAGCAGTGTCCAACTCCAGTACTTC.